This record looks at one T cell receptor beta chain sequence and its context. Produced via immunoSEQ multiplex PCR; TCRdb's table is partial and in-frame only. Altogether about 280,000 clones are present, approximately 91% being singletons, with the ten largest covering approximately 1%. These data are taken from a study of blood T cell repertoires in COVID-19. Germline V lookup: CDR1 SNHLY, CDR2 FYNNEI. This CDR3 region has 14 residues. Trimming stripped 4 bases from V and 8 bases from J, with 15 bases between. In Cohort 3, a recovered donor had either two negative PCRs, clearance, or symptom resolution.

The V and J genes are TRBV2 and TRBJ2-1, with D unresolved. Sample: PBMCs or T cells enriched from blood (not recorded which). This receptor was identified in a woman in her thirties who had recovered from COVID-19. The chain's CDR3 is CASSGEEVSYEQFF. The CDR3 region has the DNA TGTGCCAGCAGTGGAGAAGAGGTTTCATATGAGCAGTTCTTC.